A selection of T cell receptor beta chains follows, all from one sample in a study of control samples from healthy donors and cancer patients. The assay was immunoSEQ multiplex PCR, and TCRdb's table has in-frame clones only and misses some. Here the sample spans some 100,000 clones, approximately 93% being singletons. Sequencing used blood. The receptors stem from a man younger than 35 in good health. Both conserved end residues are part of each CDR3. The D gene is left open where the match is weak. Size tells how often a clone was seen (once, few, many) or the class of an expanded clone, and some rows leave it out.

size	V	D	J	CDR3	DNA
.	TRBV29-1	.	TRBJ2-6	CSVAPGTANVLTF	TGCAGCGTGGCCCCAGGGACGGCGAACGTCCTGACTTTC
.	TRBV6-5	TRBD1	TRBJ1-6	CASSLAPGQLNSPLHF	TGTGCCAGCAGTTTAGCACCGGGACAGCTTAATTCACCCCTCCACTTT
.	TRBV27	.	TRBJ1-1	CASSFFGQGGNTEAFF	TGTGCCAGCAGTTTTTTTGGGCAGGGTGGGAACACTGAAGCTTTCTTT
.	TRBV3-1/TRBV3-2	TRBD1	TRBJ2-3	CASSQDPGQAADTQYF	TGTGCCAGCAGCCAAGATCCGGGACAGGCGGCAGATACGCAGTATTTT
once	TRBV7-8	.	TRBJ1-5	CASSSRGVQPQHF	TGTGCCAGCAGCTCGAGGGGGGTTCAGCCCCAGCATTTT
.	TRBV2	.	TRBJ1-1	CASLSDSNTEAFF	TGTGCCAGCCTCTCAGACTCCAACACTGAAGCTTTCTTT
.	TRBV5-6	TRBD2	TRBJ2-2	CASSSLAGTGELFF	TGTGCCAGCAGCTCCCTAGCGGGAACCGGGGAGCTGTTTTTT
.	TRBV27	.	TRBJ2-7	CASRPWGIYEQYF	TGTGCCAGCAGACCCTGGGGGATCTACGAGCAGTACTTC
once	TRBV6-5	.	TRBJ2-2	CASRGKGGTGELFF	TGTGCCAGCAGGGGAAAGGGGGGCACCGGGGAGCTGTTTTTT
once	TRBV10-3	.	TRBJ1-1	CAISQGKTEAFF	TGTGCCATCAGCCAGGGAAAGACTGAAGCTTTCTTT
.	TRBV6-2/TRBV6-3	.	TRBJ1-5	CASSQSKYFPQHF	TGTGCCAGCAGTCAATCGAAATATTTTCCCCAGCATTTT